This TCR beta chain was captured in a study of blood T cell repertoires in COVID-19. Overall study: The study drew acute and convalescent COVID-19 samples from the United States, Italy and Spain.

Living in about two dozen US areas, the participants were between about 18 and 95 years of age. V was trimmed by 0 bases and J by 1 base, leaving 9 bases between them. The V gene's germline CDR1 is MNHEY and CDR2 SVGAGI. This CDR3 is 15 amino acids long. In the original analysis: The authors estimated nucleated cell counts from reference gene primer amplification. Sequencing used immunoSEQ multiplex PCR; TCRdb keeps in-frame clones, though not all of them. The DNA was the basis for D and trimming; V, J and clone size are from that table. The data show 400,000 to 500,000 clones, with roughly 90% seen just once and approximately 2% held by the top ten.

The receptor comes from a woman between 40 and 50 years old who had recovered from COVID-19. The sample taken for sequencing was PBMCs or T cells enriched from blood (not recorded which). This chain connects TRBV6-5 to TRBJ1-1, with a possible D match to TRBD1 (5 bases). The CDR3 nucleotides are TGTGCCAGCAGTTACTCGTGGGGCGGGAACACTGAAGCTTTCTTT. This gives the protein CASSYSWGGNTEAFF.